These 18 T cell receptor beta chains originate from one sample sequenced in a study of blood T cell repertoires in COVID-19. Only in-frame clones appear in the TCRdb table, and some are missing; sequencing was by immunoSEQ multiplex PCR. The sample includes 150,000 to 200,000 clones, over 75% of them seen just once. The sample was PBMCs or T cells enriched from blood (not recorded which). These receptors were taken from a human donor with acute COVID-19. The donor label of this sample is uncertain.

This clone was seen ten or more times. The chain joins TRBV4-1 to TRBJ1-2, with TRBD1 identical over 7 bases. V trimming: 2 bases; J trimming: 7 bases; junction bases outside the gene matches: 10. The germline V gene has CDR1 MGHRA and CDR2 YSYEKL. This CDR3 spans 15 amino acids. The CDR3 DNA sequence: TGCGCCAGCAGCCAACCGACAGGGCGGGGGGGTGGCTACACCTTC. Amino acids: CASSQPTGRGGGYTF.

CDR3 loop: CASSQEAGAEINTEAFF. DNA for the CDR3: TGTGCCAGCAGCCAAGAGGCAGGGGCCGAGATAAACACTGAAGCTTTCTTT. The chain is built from TRBV3-1 (or the pseudogene TRBV3-2) and TRBJ1-1; perhaps TRBD1 as D (6 bases). CDR3 length: 17 residues. V was clipped by 0 bases and J by 2 bases, with 16 bases between them. Germline loops: CDR1 LGHDT, CDR2 YNNKEL (reference sequence).

CDR3 DNA sequence: TGTGCCAGCAGCTTCGCGTCGGGGAAGGACACTGAAGCTTTCTTT. Amino acid sequence: CASSFASGKDTEAFF. This chain connects TRBV11-2 to TRBJ1-1; D gene ambiguous. Trimming left V 3 bases short and J 3 bases short, with 14 bases between. This CDR3 is built from 15 residues. CDR1 and CDR2 from the germline V gene are SGHAT and FQNNGV.

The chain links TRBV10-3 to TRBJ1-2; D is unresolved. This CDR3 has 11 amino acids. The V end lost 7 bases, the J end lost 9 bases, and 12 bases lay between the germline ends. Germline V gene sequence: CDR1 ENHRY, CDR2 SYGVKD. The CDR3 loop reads CAINPTESYTF. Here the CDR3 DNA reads TGTGCCATCAACCCCACTGAGAGCTACACCTTC.

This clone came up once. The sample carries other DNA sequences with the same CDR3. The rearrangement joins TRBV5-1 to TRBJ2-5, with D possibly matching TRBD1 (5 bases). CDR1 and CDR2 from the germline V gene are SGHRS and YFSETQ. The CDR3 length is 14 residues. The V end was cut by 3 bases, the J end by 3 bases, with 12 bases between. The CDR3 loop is CASSSVQGEETQYF. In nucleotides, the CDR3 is TGCGCCAGCAGCTCAGTTCAGGGTGAAGAGACCCAGTACTTC.

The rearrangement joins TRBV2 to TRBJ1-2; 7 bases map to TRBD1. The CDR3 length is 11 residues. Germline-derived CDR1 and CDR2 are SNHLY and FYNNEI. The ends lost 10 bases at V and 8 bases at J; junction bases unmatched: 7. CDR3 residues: CATLQGMGYTF. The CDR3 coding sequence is TGTGCCACCTTACAGGGGATGGGCTACACCTTC.

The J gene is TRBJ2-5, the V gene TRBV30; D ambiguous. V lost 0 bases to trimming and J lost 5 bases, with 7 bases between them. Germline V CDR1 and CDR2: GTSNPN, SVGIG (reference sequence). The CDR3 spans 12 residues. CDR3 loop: CAWSVDRETQYF. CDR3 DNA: TGTGCCTGGAGTGTTGATCGGGAGACCCAGTACTTC. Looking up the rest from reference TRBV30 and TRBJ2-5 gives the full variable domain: SQTIHQWPATLVQPVGSPLSLECTVEGTSNPNLYWYRQAAGRGLQLLFYSVGIGQISSEVPQNLSASRPQDRQFILSSKKLLLSDSGFYLCAWSVDRETQYFGPGTRLLVL.

CDR3 sequence: CATSSGDGNTIYF. CDR3 bases: TGTGCCACCAGCAGCGGAGATGGAAACACCATATATTTT. The chain couples TRBV15 to TRBJ1-3; no clear D gene. Trimming took off 3 bases at V and 3 bases at J, with 6 bases between the two ends. The length of the CDR3 is 13 residues. In germline, CDR1 is LNHNV, CDR2 YYDKDF (reference sequence).

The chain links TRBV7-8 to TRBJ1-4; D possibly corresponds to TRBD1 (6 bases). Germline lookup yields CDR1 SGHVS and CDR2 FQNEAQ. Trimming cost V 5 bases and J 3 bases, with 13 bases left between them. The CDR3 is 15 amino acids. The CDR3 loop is CASSRGSRSNEKLFF. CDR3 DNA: TGTGCCAGCAGCAGGGGGTCCCGATCTAATGAAAAACTGTTTTTT.

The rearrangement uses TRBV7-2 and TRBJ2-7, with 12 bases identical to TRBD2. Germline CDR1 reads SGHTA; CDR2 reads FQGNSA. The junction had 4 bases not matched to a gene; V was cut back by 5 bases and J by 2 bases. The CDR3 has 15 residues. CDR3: CASSVTSGGTYEQYF. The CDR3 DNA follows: TGTGCCAGCAGCGTAACTAGCGGGGGGACCTACGAGCAGTACTTC.

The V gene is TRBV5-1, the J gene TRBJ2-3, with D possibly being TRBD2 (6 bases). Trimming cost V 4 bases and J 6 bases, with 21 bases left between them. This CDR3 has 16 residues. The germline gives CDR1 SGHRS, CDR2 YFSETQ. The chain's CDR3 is CASSPYAGPTSDTQYF. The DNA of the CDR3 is TGCGCCAGCAGCCCCTACGCGGGGCCCACGTCGGATACGCAGTATTTT.

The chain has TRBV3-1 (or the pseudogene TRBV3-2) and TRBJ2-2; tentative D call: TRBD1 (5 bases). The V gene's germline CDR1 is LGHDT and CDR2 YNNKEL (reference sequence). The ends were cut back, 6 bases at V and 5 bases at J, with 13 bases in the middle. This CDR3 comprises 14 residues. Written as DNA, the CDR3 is TGTGCCAGCAGAGACAGAGGCCGGACCGGGGAGCTGTTTTTT. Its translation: CASRDRGRTGELFF.

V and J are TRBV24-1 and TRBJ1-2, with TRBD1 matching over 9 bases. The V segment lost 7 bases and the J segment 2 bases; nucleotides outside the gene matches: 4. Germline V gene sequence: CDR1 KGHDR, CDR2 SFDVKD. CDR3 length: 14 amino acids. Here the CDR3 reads CATRPTGGNYGYTF. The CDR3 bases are TGTGCCACCAGGCCGACAGGGGGGAACTATGGCTACACCTTC.

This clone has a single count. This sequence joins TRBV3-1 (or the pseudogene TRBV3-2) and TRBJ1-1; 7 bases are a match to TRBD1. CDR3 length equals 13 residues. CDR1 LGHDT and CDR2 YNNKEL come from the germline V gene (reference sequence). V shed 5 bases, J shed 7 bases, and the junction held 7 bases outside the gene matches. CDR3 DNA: TGTGCCAGCAGCTTCCTACAGGGGATTGAAGCTTTCTTT. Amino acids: CASSFLQGIEAFF.

This CDR3 reads CASSLWPTGELFF. The CDR3 region has the DNA TGTGCCAGCAGTTTGTGGCCAACCGGGGAGCTGTTTTTT. This sequence joins TRBV27 and TRBJ2-2; no definite D call. CDR1 is MNHEY, CDR2 SMNVEV, per germline (reference sequence). Trimming shortened V by 3 bases and J by 5 bases, and 7 bases separated the two germline ends. The CDR3 spans 13 residues.

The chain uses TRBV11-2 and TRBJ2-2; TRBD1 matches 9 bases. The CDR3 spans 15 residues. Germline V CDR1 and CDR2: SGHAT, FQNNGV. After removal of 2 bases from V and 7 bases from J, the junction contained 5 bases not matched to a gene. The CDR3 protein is CASSLKGQGGGELFF. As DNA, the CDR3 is TGTGCCAGCAGCTTAAAGGGACAGGGTGGCGGGGAGCTGTTTTTT.

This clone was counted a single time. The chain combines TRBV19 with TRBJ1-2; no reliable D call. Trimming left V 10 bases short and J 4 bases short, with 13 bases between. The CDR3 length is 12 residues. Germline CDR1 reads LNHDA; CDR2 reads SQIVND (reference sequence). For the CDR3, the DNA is TGTGCCACTACACAGAGCCGCTATGGCTACACCTTC. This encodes CATTQSRYGYTF.

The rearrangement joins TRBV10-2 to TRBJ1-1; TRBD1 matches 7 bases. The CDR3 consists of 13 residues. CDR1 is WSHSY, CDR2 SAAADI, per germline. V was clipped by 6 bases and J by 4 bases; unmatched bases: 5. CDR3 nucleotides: TGCGCCAGCAGCGATGACAGGGTCACTGAAGCTTTCTTT. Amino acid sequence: CASSDDRVTEAFF.